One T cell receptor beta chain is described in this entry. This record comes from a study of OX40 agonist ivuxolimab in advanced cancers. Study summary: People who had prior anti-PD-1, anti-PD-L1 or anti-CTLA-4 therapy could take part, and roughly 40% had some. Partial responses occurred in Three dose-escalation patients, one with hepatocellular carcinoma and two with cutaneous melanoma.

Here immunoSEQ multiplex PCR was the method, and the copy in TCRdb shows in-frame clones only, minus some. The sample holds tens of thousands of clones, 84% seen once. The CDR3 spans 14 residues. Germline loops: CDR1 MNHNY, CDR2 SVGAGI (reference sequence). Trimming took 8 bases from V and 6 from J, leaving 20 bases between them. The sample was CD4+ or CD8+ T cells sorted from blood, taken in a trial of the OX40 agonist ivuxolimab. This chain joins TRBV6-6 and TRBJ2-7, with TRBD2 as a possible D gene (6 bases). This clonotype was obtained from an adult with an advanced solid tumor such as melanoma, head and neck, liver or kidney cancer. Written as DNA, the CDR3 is TGTGCCAGCGTCGGTTACCTCGGGACTTCCGAGCAGTACTTC. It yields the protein CASVGYLGTSEQYF.